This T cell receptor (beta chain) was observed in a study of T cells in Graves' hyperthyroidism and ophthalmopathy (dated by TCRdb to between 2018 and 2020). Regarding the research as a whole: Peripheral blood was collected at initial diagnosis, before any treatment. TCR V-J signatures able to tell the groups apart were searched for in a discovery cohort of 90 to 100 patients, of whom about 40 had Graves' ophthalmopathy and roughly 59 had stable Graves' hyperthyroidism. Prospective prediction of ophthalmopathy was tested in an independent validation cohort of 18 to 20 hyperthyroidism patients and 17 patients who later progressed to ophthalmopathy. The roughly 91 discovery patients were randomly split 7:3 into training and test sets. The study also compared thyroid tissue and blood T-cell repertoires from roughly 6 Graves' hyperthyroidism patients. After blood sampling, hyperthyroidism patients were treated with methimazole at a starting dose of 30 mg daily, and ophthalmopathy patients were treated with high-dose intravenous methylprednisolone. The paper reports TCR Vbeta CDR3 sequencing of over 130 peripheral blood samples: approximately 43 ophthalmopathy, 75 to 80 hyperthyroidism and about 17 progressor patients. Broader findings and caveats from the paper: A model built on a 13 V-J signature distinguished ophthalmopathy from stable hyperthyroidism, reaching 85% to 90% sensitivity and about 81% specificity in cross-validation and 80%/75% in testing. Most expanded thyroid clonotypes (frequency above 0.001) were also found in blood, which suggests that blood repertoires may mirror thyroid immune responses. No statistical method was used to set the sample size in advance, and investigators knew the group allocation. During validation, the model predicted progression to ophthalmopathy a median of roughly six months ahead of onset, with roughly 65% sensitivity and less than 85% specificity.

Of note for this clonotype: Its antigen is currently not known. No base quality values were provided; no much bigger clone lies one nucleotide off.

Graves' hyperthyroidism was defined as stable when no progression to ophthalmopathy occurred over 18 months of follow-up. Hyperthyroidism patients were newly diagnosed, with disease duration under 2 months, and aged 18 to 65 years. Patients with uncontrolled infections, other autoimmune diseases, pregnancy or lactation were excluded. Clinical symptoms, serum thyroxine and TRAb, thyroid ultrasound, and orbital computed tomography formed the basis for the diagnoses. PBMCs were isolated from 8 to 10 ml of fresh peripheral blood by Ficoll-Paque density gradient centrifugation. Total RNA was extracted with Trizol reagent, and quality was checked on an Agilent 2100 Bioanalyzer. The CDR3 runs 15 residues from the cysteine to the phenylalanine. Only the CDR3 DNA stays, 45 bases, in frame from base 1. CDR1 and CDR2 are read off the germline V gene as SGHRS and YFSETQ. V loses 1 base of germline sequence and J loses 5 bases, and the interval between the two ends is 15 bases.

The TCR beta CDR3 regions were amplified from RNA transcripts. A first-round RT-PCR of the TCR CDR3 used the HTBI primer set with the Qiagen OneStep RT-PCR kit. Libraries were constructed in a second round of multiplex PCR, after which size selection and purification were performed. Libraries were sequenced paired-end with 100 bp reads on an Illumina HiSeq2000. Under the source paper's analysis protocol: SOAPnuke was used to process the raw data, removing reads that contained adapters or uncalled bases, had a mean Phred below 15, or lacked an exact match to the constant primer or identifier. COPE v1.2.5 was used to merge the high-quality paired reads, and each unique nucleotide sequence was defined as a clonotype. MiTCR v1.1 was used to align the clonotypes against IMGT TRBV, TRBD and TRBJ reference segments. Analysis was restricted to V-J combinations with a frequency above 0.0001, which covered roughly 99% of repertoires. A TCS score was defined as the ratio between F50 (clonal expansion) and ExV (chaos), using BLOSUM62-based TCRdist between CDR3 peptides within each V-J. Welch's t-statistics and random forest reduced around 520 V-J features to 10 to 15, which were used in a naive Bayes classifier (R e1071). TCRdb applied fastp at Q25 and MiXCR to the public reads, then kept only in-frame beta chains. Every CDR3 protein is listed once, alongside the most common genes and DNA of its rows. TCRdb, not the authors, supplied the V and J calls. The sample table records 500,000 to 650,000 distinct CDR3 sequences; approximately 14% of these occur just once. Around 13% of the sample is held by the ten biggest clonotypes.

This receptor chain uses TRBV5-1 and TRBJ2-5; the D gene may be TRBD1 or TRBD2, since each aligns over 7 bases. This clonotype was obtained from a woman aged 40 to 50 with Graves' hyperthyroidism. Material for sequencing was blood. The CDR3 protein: CASSLSYRGGETQYF. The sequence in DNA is TGCGCCAGCAGCTTGTCTTACAGGGGAGGGGAGACCCAGTACTTC. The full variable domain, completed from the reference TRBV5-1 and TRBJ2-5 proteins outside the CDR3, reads KAGVTQTPRYLIKTRGQQVTLSCSPISGHRSVSWYQQTPGQGLQFLFEYFSETQRNKGNFPGRFSGRQFSNSRSEMNVSTLELGDSALYLCASSLSYRGGETQYFGPGTRLLVL.